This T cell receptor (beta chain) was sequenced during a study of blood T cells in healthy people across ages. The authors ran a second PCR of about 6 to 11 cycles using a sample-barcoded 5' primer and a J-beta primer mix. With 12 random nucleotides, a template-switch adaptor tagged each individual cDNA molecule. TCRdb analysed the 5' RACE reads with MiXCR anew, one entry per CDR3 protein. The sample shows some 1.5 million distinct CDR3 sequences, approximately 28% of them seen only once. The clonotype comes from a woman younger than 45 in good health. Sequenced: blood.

In DNA, the CDR3 is TGTGCCAGCAGCCCGGGGGGACTAGCGGGAGAGTACAATGAGCAGTTCTTC. This gives the protein CASSPGGLAGEYNEQFF. The chain employs TRBV11-2 and TRBJ2-1; 14 nucleotides align to TRBD2. After removal of 5 bases from V and 4 bases from J, the junction contained 7 bases not matched to a gene. Germline CDR1 is SGHAT and CDR2 is FQNNGV. The CDR3 totals 17 residues.